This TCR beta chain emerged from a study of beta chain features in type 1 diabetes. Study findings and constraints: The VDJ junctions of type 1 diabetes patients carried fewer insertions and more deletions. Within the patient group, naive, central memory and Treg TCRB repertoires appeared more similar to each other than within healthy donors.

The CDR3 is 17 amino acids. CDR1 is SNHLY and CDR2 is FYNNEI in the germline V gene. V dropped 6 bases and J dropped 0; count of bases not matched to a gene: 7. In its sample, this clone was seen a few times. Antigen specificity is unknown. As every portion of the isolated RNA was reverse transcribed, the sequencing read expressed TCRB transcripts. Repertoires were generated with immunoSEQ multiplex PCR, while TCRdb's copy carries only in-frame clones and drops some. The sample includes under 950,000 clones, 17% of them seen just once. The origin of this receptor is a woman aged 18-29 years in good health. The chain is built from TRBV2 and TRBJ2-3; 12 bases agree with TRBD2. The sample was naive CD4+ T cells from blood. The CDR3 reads CASRGLAGTLSTDTQYF. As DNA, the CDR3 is TGTGCCAGCAGAGGACTAGCGGGGACTCTTAGCACAGATACGCAGTATTTT.